The clone carrying this T cell receptor (beta chain) was counted many times. Its specificity is not known. This sample is part of a study of CD8 T cells in ankylosing spondylitis. TCRdb redid the calling of the 5' RACE reads with MiXCR, one entry per CDR3 protein. The table lists some 250,000 distinct CDR3 sequences, roughly a quarter of them singletons. CDR3 length: 14 amino acids. V lost 5 bases and J lost 2, with 10 bases in between. Study-wide results and limits: Matched synovial fluid from ankylosing spondylitis patients was reported to be enriched for disease-linked clones. A number of the motif variants had already been described in reactive arthritis synovial fluid and blood. Those disease-linked clones were CD8+; they were also relatively rare in peripheral blood.

The chain recombines TRBV12-3 or TRBV12-4 with TRBJ2-1; a weak D match, TRBD1 (5 bases). Material for sequencing was blood, either unsorted or a sorted T cell fraction (not recorded which). The origin of this receptor is a male donor with ankylosing spondylitis or in good health (not recorded which). Here the CDR3 reads CASSRQIPYNEQFF. CDR3 sequence (DNA): TGTGCCAGCAGTAGACAGATTCCCTACAATGAGCAGTTCTTC.